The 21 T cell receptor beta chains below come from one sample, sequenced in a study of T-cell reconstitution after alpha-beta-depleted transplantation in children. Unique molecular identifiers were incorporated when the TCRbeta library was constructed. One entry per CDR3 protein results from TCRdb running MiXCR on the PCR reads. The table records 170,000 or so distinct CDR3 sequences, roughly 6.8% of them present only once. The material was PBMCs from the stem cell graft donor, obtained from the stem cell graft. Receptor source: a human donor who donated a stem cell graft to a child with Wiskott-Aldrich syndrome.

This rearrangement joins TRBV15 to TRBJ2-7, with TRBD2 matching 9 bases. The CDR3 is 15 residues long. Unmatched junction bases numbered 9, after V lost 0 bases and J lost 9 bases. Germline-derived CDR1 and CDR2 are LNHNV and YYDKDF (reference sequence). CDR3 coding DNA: TGTGCCACCAGCAGAGATAGGGTTAGCGGGAGCGTGCAGTACTTC. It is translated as CATSRDRVSGSVQYF. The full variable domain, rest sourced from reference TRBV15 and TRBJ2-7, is DAMVIQNPRYQVTQFGKPVTLSCSQTLNHNVMYWYQQKSSQAPKLLFHYYDKDFNNEADTPDNFQSRRPNTSFCFLDIRSPGLGDTAMYLCATSRDRVSGSVQYFGPGTRLTVT.

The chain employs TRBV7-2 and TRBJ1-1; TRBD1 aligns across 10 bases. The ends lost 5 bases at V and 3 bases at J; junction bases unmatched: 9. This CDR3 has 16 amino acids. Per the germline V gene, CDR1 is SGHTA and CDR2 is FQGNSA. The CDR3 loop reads CASSPLRDRGHTEAFF. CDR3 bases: TGTGCCAGCAGCCCCCTTAGGGACAGGGGACACACTGAAGCTTTCTTT.

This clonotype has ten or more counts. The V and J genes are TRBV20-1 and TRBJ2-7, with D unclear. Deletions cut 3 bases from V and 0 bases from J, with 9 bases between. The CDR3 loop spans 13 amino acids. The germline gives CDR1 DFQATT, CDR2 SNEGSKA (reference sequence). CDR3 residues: CSARAVSSYEQYF. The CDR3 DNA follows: TGCAGTGCTAGGGCAGTGAGCTCCTACGAGCAGTACTTC.

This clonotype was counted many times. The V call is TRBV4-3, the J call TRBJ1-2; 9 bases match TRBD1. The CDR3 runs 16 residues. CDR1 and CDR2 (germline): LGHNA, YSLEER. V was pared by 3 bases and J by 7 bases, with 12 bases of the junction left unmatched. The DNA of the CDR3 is TGCGCCAGCAGCCACGGGGACAGGGAAGTGTTCGGTGGCTACACCTTC. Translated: CASSHGDREVFGGYTF.

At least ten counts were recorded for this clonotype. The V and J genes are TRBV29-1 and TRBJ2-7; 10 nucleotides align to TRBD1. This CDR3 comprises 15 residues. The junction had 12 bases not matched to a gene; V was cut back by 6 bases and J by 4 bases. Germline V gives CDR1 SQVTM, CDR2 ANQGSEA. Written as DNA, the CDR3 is TGCAGCGTCCCGAGGTGGACAGGGGGTCGTTACGAGCAGTACTTC. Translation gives CSVPRWTGGRYEQYF.

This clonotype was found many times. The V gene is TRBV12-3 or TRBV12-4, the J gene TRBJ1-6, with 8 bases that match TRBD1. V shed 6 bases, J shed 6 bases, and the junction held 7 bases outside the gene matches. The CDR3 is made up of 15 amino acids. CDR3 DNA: TGTGCCAGCAGCCGTACAGGGGGTGGTAATTCACCCCTCCACTTT. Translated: CASSRTGGGNSPLHF.

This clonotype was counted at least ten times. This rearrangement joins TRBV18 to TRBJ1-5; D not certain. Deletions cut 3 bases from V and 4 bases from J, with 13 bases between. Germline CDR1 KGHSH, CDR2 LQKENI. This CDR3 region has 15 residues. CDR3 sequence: CASSPRGEGNQPQHF. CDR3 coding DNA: TGTGCCAGCTCACCGCGAGGCGAAGGGAATCAGCCCCAGCATTTT.

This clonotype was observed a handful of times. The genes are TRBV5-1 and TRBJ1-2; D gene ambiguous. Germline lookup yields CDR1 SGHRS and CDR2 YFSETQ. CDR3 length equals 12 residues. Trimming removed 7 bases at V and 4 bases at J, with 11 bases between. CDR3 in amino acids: CASGDPVYGYTF. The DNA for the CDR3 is TGCGCCAGCGGGGATCCGGTCTATGGCTACACCTTC.

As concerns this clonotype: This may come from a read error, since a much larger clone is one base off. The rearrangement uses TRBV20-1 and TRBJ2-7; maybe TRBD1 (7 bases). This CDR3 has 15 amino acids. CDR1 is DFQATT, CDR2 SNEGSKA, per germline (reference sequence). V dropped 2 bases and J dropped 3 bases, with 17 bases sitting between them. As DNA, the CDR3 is TGCAGTGCTAGAAGGAAGCAGGGGGGCGACTACGAGCAGTACTTC. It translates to CSARRKQGGDYEQYF.

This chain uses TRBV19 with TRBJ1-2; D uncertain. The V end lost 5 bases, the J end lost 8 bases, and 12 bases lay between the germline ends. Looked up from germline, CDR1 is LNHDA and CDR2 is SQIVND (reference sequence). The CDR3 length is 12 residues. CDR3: CASSVDRLGYTF. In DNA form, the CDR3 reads TGTGCCAGTAGTGTCGACCGCCTAGGCTACACCTTC.

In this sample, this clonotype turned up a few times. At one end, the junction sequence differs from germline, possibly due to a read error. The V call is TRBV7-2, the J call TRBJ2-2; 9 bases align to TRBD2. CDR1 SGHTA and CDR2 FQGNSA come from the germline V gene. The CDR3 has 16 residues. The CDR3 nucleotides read TGTGCCAGCAGCCGAAGAATAGCGGGAGAGCCCGGAGAGCTGTTTTTT. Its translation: CASSRRIAGEPGELFF.

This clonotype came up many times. The CDR3 protein is CASSLDSGPGANVLTF. The CDR3 nucleotides read TGTGCCAGCAGCTTAGATTCAGGCCCTGGGGCCAACGTCCTGACTTTC. The genes are TRBV7-2 and TRBJ2-6; D is ambiguous. The CDR3 contains 16 residues. Germline V lookup: CDR1 SGHTA, CDR2 FQGNSA. Trimming took 1 base from V and 2 from J, leaving 9 bases between them.

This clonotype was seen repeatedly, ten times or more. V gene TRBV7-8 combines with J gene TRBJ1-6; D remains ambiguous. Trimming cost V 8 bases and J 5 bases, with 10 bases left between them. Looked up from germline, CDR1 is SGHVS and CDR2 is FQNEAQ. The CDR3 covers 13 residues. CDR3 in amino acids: CASGPGNNSPLHF. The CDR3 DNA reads TGTGCCAGCGGGCCTGGGAATAATTCACCCCTCCACTTT.

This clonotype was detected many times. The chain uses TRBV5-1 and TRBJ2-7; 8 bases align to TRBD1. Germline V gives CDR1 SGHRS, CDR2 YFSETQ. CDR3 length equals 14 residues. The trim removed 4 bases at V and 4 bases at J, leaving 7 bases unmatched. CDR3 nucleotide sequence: TGCGCCAGCAGCGGGAGGACAGGGCGGTACGAGCAGTACTTC. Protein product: CASSGRTGRYEQYF.

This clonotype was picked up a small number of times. CDR3: CASNFLEKNTEAFF. As DNA, the CDR3 is TGTGCCAGCAACTTTCTGGAAAAGAACACTGAAGCTTTCTTT. The chain employs TRBV2 and TRBJ1-1; D gene unclear. This CDR3 contains 14 residues. Trimming shortened V by 7 bases and J by 1 base, and 13 bases separated the two germline ends. The germline CDR1 and CDR2 sequences are SNHLY and FYNNEI. Variable domain in full (rest from reference TRBV2 and TRBJ1-1): EPEVTQTPSHQVTQMGQEVILRCVPISNHLYFYWYRQILGQKVEFLVSFYNNEISEKSEIFDDQFSVERPDGSNFTLKIRSTKLEDSAMYFCASNFLEKNTEAFFGQGTRLTVV.

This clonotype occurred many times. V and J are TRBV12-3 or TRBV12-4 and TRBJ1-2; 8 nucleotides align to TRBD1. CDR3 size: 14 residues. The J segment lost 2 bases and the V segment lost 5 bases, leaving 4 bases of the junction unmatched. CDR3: CASSHGQGNYGYTF. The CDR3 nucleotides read TGTGCCAGCAGTCATGGACAGGGCAACTATGGCTACACCTTC.

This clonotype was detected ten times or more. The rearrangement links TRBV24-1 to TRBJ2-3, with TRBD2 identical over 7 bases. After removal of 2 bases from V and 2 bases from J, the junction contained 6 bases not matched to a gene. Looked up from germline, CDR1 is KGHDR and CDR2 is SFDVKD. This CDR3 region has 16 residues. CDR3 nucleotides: TGTGCCACCAGTGATTCCCCTAGCGGATACACAGATACGCAGTATTTT. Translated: CATSDSPSGYTDTQYF.

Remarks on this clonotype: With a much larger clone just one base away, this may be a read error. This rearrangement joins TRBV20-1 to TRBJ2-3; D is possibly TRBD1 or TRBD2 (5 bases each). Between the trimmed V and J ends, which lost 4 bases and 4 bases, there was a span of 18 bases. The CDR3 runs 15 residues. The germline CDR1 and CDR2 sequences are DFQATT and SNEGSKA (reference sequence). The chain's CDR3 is CSAKAQRARADTQYF. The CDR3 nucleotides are TGCAGTGCTAAGGCACAGAGGGCCAGGGCAGATACGCAGTATTTT.

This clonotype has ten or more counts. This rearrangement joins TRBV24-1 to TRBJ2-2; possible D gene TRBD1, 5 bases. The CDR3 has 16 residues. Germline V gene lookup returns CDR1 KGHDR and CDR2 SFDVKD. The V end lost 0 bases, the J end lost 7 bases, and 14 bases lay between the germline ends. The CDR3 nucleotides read TGTGCCACCAGTGATTTGAGCAGGGAAGGAGTCGGGGAGCTGTTTTTT. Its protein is CATSDLSREGVGELFF.

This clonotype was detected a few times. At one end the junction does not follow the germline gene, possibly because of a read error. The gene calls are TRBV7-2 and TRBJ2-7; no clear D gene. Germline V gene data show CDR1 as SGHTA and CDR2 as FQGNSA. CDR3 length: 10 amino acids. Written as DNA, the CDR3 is TGTGCCAGCAGCTTATATACCATGCACTTC. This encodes CASSLYTMHF.

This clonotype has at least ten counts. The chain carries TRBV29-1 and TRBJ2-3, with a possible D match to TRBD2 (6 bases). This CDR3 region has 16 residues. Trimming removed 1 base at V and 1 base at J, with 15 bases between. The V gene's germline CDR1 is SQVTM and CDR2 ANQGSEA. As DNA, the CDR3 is TGCAGCGTTGAAGGTATCGGGAGTAGCGGCACAGATACGCAGTATTTT. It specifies CSVEGIGSSGTDTQYF.